This T cell receptor beta chain was obtained from a study of CD8 T cells in ankylosing spondylitis. General study results and limits: In the blood and synovial fluid of reactive arthritis, some motif variants had been previously reported. What appeared characteristic of ankylosing spondylitis blood was a TCR beta motif of eight or nine highly homologous variants. Disease-linked clones were found to be CD8+ and relatively rare in peripheral blood. The authors reported significant enrichment of disease-linked clones in matched ankylosing spondylitis synovial fluid.

Using quantitative 5'-RACE with molecular barcodes, the authors made TCR beta libraries. In TCRdb, the 5' RACE reads were re-called with MiXCR into one record per CDR3 protein. The sample yields approximately 540,000 distinct CDR3 sequences, roughly 12% seen once. The CDR3 extends over 14 amino acids. V gave up 8 bases and J gave up 3 bases, with 14 bases separating them. Per the germline V gene, CDR1 is SGHTA and CDR2 is FQGNSA. About this clonotype: What it recognizes is unknown.

The TCR sequence derives from a male donor with ankylosing spondylitis. The rearrangement uses TRBV7-2 and TRBJ2-1; D tentatively reads TRBD1 or TRBD2 (7 bases each). Sequencing was done on a sample of blood, either unsorted or a sorted T cell fraction (not recorded which). For the CDR3, the DNA is TGTGCCAGCCAGGGGGGGGGAGTCTACAATGAGCAGTTCTTC. It encodes CASQGGGVYNEQFF.